This T cell receptor (beta chain) was recovered during a study of cytomegalovirus exposure and HLA in healthy donors. Study findings and constraints: About 90% or about 30% of the time was how often most TCR beta V segments were productive, according to an earlier analysis. In a later analysis, TCR beta V- and J-gene trimming was associated with a missense DCLRE1C variant.

60 Vbeta and 13 Jbeta primers were used in PCR. The data were produced by immunoSEQ multiplex PCR, yet TCRdb's version contains in-frame clones alone and is incomplete. The sample contains some 90,000 clones, roughly 80% of which appear only once. Comment on this clone: The antigen is unknown.

V trimming: 0 bases; J trimming: 4 bases; junction bases outside the gene matches: 7. CDR1 and CDR2 (germline): SNHLY, FYNNEI. The length of the CDR3 is 16 residues. J is TRBJ2-5 and V is TRBV2; 8 bases agree with TRBD2. The source material was PBMCs. This sequence originates from a man aged 40-49 years in good health and CMV-seronegative. CDR3 protein: CASSEALRGGRETQYF. The DNA for the CDR3 is TGTGCCAGCAGTGAAGCGCTTCGGGGGGGCCGAGAGACCCAGTACTTC.